This T cell receptor (beta chain) was recovered during a study of blood T cell repertoires in COVID-19. Germline V gene sequence: CDR1 LGHNA, CDR2 YSLEER. V trimming: 0 bases; J trimming: 7 bases; junction bases outside the gene matches: 12. The CDR3 runs to 16 residues. Here immunoSEQ multiplex PCR was the method, and the copy in TCRdb shows in-frame clones only, minus some. The table lists about 100,000 clones, 75% to 90% of them singletons. The origin of this receptor is a man older than 75 with active or convalescent COVID-19. This chain links TRBV4-3 with TRBJ2-7; 7 bases map to TRBD1. The sequenced sample consisted of peripheral blood. Written as DNA, the CDR3 is TGCGCCAGCAGCCAAGATCTTCGGGACAGCCTTCGGGAGCAGTACTTC. Translating it yields CASSQDLRDSLREQYF.